Each of the 20 T cell receptor beta chains below was sequenced from the same sample in a study of beta chain features in type 1 diabetes. The authors reverse transcribed all of the isolated RNA, so sequencing captured expressed TCRB transcripts. Assay used: immunoSEQ multiplex PCR; TCRdb lists only in-frame clones, some missing. The repertoire has 300,000 to 450,000 clones, 15% to 20% of them found once; the top ten carry approximately 0.043%. Sequencing was done on a sample of naive CD4+ T cells from blood. Every receptor here comes from a woman under 30 in good health.

The sample holds a few counts of this clone. The chain is built from TRBV7-9 and TRBJ2-2; perhaps TRBD1 as D (6 bases). There are 15 residues in the CDR3. In germline, CDR1 is SEHNR, CDR2 FQNEAQ (reference sequence). V was pared by 5 bases and J by 5 bases, with 15 bases between. The CDR3 sequence is CASSLWDIRTGELFF. CDR3 DNA sequence: TGTGCCAGCAGCCTCTGGGACATAAGAACCGGGGAGCTGTTTTTT.

This chain uses TRBV5-4 with TRBJ1-1; TRBD1 might be the D (6 bases). The germline V gene encodes CDR1 SGHNT and CDR2 YYREEE (reference sequence). The CDR3 runs 14 residues. The V and J ends lost 4 bases and 6 bases respectively, with 16 bases between them. Here the CDR3 reads CASSPFAGASEAFF. The CDR3 region has the DNA TGTGCCAGCAGCCCTTTCGCAGGGGCGTCTGAAGCTTTCTTT.

The chain uses TRBV5-1 and TRBJ2-2; D gene uncertain. This CDR3 is 15 amino acids long. Germline loops: CDR1 SGHRS, CDR2 YFSETQ. V lost 0 bases, J lost 7 bases, and 13 bases lay in between. This chain's CDR3 is CASSLVASRGGELFF. CDR3 sequence (DNA): TGCGCCAGCAGCTTGGTCGCCTCGAGAGGCGGGGAGCTGTTTTTT.

The V gene is TRBV18, the J gene TRBJ1-3; a possible D gene is TRBD1 (5 bases). The germline V and J ends were trimmed by 3 bases and 3 bases, with 15 bases remaining between them. CDR1 is KGHSH and CDR2 is LQKENI in the germline V gene. The CDR3 has 16 residues. CDR3 bases: TGTGCCAGCTCACCGTTCGACAGTTATTTTGGAAACACCATATATTTT. It specifies CASSPFDSYFGNTIYF.

The CDR3 nucleotides are TGTGCCAGCAGTGCCCAAGGAGCGGGCAATCAGCCCCAGCATTTT. This translates into CASSAQGAGNQPQHF. The chain links TRBV27 to TRBJ1-5, with D hard to call. The CDR3 is 15 residues long. Per the germline V gene, CDR1 is MNHEY and CDR2 is SMNVEV (reference sequence). The V gene lost 5 bases and the J gene lost 2 bases, with 13 bases spanning the gap.

This clone was counted between two and nine times. The genes are TRBV30 and TRBJ2-5, with a weak D call TRBD2 (6 bases). V gave up 2 bases and J gave up 4 bases, with 8 bases separating them. The CDR3 spans 12 residues. The germline gives CDR1 GTSNPN, CDR2 SVGIG (reference sequence). CDR3 region: CAWSKEGETQYF. CDR3 DNA: TGTGCCTGGAGTAAGGAGGGAGAGACCCAGTACTTC.

This chain uses TRBV7-9 with TRBJ2-5, with D unresolved. CDR3 length equals 13 residues. CDR1 and CDR2 from the germline V gene are SEHNR and FQNEAQ (reference sequence). V was trimmed by 3 bases and J by 5 bases, leaving 10 bases between them. CDR3 bases: TGTGCCAGCAGCTTTTGGATCGGGGAGACCCAGTACTTC. Amino acid sequence: CASSFWIGETQYF.

This clone showed up just a few times. This sample includes further DNA sequences coding for the same CDR3. CDR3 loop: CATSRDRNTEAFF. In DNA form, the CDR3 reads TGTGCCACCAGCAGAGACAGGAACACTGAAGCTTTCTTT. V usage is TRBV15 and J usage is TRBJ1-1, with no clear D. This CDR3 contains 13 residues. Trimming took off 0 bases at V and 1 base at J, with 3 bases between the two ends. The germline V gene has CDR1 LNHNV and CDR2 YYDKDF (reference sequence).

In this sample, this clone turned up a few times. The chain uses TRBV6-5 and TRBJ2-3; no firm D call. V was clipped by 5 bases and J by 0 bases, with 12 bases between them. The germline gives CDR1 MNHEY, CDR2 SVGAGI. This CDR3 spans 15 amino acids. The CDR3 spells CASSLSHTSTDTQYF. The DNA for the CDR3 is TGTGCCAGCAGTCTAAGTCATACTAGCACAGATACGCAGTATTTT.

The rearrangement uses TRBV7-3 and TRBJ2-7, with D perhaps TRBD2 (6 bases). Between the trimmed V and J ends, which lost 5 bases and 3 bases, there was a span of 11 bases. The CDR3 loop spans 13 amino acids. Germline values: CDR1 SGHTA, CDR2 FQGTGA. The CDR3 DNA reads as TGTGCCAGCAGCGACCCGCGGGGCTACGAGCAGTACTTC. Protein product: CASSDPRGYEQYF. Supplemented by reference TRBV7-3 and TRBJ2-7, the full variable domain reads GAGVSQTPSNKVTEKGKYVELRCDPISGHTALYWYRQSLGQGPEFLIYFQGTGAADDSGLPNDRFFAVRPEGSVSTLKIQRTERGDSAVYLCASSDPRGYEQYFGPGTRLTVT.

The V call is TRBV7-9, the J call TRBJ2-5; maybe TRBD1 (5 bases). V was cut by 5 bases and J by 5 bases, with 12 bases left in between. Germline V gene data show CDR1 as SEHNR and CDR2 as FQNEAQ (reference sequence). This CDR3 contains 13 residues. As DNA, the CDR3 is TGTGCCAGCAGCGTAAGCCAGGGCGAGACCCAGTACTTC. This encodes CASSVSQGETQYF. Drawing the rest from reference TRBV7-9 and TRBJ2-5, the complete variable domain is DTGVSQNPRHKITKRGQNVTFRCDPISEHNRLYWYRQTLGQGPEFLTYFQNEAQLEKSRLLSDRFSAERPKGSFSTLEIQRTEQGDSAMYLCASSVSQGETQYFGPGTRLLVL.

The gene calls are TRBV25-1 and TRBJ1-2; D not certain. Germline-derived CDR1 and CDR2 are MGHDK and SYGVNS. This CDR3 spans 15 amino acids. The V end was cut by 3 bases, the J end by 4 bases, with 15 bases between. This CDR3 reads CASSDGGKVVYGYTF. The CDR3 bases are TGTGCCAGCAGTGATGGCGGGAAGGTTGTCTATGGCTACACCTTC.

The V call is TRBV29-1, the J call TRBJ1-1; D gene ambiguous. CDR1 and CDR2 from the germline V gene are SQVTM and ANQGSEA. The CDR3 extends over 14 amino acids. Trimming took 4 bases from V and 6 from J, leaving 18 bases between them. CDR3 bases: TGCAGCGTTGTGGAGCAGACCTCCGTTGCTGAAGCTTTCTTT. Translating it yields CSVVEQTSVAEAFF.

This clone has a handful of counts. The V and J genes are TRBV29-1 and TRBJ1-2; no firm D call. V was clipped by 4 bases and J by 2 bases, with 14 bases between them. The CDR3 is 14 residues long. Germline V gene data show CDR1 as SQVTM and CDR2 as ANQGSEA. Here the CDR3 DNA reads TGCAGCGTTGTAGCCCCCCAACCCAACTATGGCTACACCTTC. Protein product: CSVVAPQPNYGYTF.

To note about this clone: A junction end diverges from the germline sequence, so it may reflect a read error. The V call is TRBV5-6, the J call TRBJ1-2, with unresolved D. This CDR3 has 14 amino acids. Germline-derived CDR1 and CDR2 are SGHDT and YYEEEE. The DNA for the CDR3 is TGTGCCAGCAGCCAAAACGACGGAGTCTATGACTACACCTTC. It translates to CASSQNDGVYDYTF.

This clone has more than one count but fewer than ten. This sequence joins TRBV29-1 and TRBJ2-1; 11 bases are shared with TRBD2. The CDR3 extends over 18 amino acids. Germline CDR1 reads SQVTM; CDR2 reads ANQGSEA. Trimming cost V 4 bases and J 3 bases; bases outside gene matches: 14. The CDR3 DNA is TGCAGCGTTGTCCGGGACGGGGGACTAGCGGAACTCTACAATGAGCAGTTCTTC. Amino acid sequence: CSVVRDGGLAELYNEQFF.

This chain joins TRBV7-3 and TRBJ2-3; the D gene is possibly TRBD2 (6 bases). CDR1 and CDR2 (germline): SGHTA, FQGTGA. The CDR3 contains 12 residues. Trimming stripped 5 bases from V and 5 bases from J, with 8 bases between. The CDR3 DNA reads TGTGCCAGCAGCCAGGGAGGAGATACGCAGTATTTT. It codes for CASSQGGDTQYF.

This chain links TRBV19 with TRBJ2-3; 10 nucleotides agree with TRBD1. This CDR3 spans 16 amino acids. The germline CDR1 and CDR2 sequences are LNHDA and SQIVND (reference sequence). The J segment lost 5 bases and the V segment lost 4 bases, leaving 9 bases of the junction unmatched. The CDR3 bases are TGTGCCAGTAGTACCCGGGGACAGGGGCGAAAAGATACGCAGTATTTT. Protein product: CASSTRGQGRKDTQYF.

This clone was counted only a few times. This chain uses TRBV12-5 with TRBJ2-3; D possibly corresponds to TRBD1 (5 bases). The ends were cut back, 2 bases at V and 2 bases at J, with 8 bases in the middle. CDR1 and CDR2 (germline): LGHNT, FRNRAP. This CDR3 is built from 14 residues. The CDR3 DNA reads as TGTGCTAGTGGTTTGATAGGGGCCACAGATACGCAGTATTTT. Translating it yields CASGLIGATDTQYF. The variable domain in full, completed from reference TRBV12-5 and TRBJ2-3, reads DARVTQTPRHKVTEMGQEVTMRCQPILGHNTVFWYRQTMMQGLELLAYFRNRAPLDDSGMPKDRFSAEMPDATLATLKIQPSEPRDSAVYFCASGLIGATDTQYFGPGTRLTVL.

This clone was observed a handful of times. Other DNA sequences in the same sample also yield this CDR3. The CDR3 bases are TGTGCCAGCAGCGTAGTTCTGGGGGCGGAGGCTTTCTTT. It codes for CASSVVLGAEAFF. The rearrangement uses TRBV9 and TRBJ1-1; tentatively, D is TRBD1 (6 bases). Germline CDR1 SGDLS, CDR2 YYNGEE. The CDR3 has 13 residues. Trimming removed 0 bases from V and 11 bases from J, with 14 bases in between. The variable domain in full, with the rest retrieved from reference TRBV9 and TRBJ1-1, is DSGVTQTPKHLITATGQRVTLRCSPRSGDLSVYWYQQSLDQGLQFLIQYYNGEERAKGNILERFSAQQFPDLHSELNLSSLELGDSALYFCASSVVLGAEAFFGQGTRLTVV.